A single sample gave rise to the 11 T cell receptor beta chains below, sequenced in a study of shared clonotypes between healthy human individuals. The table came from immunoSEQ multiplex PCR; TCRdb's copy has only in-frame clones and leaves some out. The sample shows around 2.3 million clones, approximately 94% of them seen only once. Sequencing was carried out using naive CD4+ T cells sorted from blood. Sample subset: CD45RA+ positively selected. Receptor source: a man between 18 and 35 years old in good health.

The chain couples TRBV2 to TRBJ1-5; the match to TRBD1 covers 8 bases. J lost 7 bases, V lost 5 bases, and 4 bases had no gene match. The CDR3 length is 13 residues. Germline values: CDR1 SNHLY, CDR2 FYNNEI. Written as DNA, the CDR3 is TGTGCCAGCAGTCAGGGGGCTTGGCAGCCCCAGCATTTT. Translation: CASSQGAWQPQHF. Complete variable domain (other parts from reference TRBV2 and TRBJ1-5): EPEVTQTPSHQVTQMGQEVILRCVPISNHLYFYWYRQILGQKVEFLVSFYNNEISEKSEIFDDQFSVERPDGSNFTLKIRSTKLEDSAMYFCASSQGAWQPQHFGDGTRLSIL.

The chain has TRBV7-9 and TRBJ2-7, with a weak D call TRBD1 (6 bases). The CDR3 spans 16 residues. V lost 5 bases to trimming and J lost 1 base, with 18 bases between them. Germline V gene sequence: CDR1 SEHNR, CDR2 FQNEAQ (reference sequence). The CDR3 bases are TGTGCCAGCAGCACAGGGTTTGTCGAAGATTCCTACGAGCAGTACTTC. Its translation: CASSTGFVEDSYEQYF.

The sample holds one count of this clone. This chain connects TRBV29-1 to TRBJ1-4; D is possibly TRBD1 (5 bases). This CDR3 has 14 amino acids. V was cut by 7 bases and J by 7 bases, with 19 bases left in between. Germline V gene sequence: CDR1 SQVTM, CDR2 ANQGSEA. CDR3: CSAKAGRWSEKLFF. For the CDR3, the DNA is TGCAGCGCAAAGGCAGGGAGGTGGAGTGAAAAACTGTTTTTT.

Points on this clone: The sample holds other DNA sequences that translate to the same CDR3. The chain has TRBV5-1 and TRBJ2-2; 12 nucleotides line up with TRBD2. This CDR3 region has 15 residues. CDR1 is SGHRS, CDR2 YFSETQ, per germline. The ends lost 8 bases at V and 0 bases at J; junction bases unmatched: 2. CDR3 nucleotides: TGCGCCAGTAGACTAGCGGGGGCGAACACCGGGGAGCTGTTTTTT. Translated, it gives CASRLAGANTGELFF.

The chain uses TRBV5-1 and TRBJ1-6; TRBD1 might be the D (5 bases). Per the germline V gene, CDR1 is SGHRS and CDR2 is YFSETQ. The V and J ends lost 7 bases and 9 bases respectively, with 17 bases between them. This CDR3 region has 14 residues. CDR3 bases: TGCGCCAGCGGGGCCACCGCCTCGGGTTCACCCCTCCACTTT. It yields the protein CASGATASGSPLHF.

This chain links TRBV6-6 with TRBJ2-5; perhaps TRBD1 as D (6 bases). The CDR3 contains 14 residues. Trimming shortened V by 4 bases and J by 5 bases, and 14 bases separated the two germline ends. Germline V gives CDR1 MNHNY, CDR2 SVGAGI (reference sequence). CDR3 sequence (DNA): TGTGCCAGCAGTTCTACAGGGTTGGGGGAGACCCAGTACTTC. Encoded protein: CASSSTGLGETQYF.

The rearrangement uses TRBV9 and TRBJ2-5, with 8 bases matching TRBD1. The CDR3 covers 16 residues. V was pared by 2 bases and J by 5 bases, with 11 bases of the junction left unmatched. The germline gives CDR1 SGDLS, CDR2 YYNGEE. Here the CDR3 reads CASSVYGDRSRETQYF. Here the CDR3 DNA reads TGTGCCAGCAGCGTCTACGGGGACAGGTCTCGGGAGACCCAGTACTTC.

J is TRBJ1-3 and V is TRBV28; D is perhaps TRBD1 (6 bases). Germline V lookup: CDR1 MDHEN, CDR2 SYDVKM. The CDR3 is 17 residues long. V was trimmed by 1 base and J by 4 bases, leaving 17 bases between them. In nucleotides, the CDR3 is TGTGCCAGCAGTTTATACACAGCGGGGGCAAACGGAAACACCATATATTTT. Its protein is CASSLYTAGANGNTIYF.

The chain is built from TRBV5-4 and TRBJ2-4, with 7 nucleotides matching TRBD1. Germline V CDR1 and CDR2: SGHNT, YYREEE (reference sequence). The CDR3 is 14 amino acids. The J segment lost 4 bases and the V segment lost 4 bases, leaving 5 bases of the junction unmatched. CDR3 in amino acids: CASSPTGRKNIQYF. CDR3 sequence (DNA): TGTGCCAGCAGCCCGACAGGGAGAAAAAACATTCAGTACTTC. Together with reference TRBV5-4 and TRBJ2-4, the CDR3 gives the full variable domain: ETGVTQSPTHLIKTRGQQVTLRCSSQSGHNTVSWYQQALGQGPQFIFQYYREEENGRGNFPPRFSGLQFPNYSSELNVNALELDDSALYLCASSPTGRKNIQYFGAGTRLSVL.

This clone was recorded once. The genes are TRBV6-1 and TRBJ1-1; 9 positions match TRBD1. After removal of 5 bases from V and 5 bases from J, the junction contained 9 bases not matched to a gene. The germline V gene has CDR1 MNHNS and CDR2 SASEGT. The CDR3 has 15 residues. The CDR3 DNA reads TGTGCCAGCAGTCCCTACTCGACAGGGGGAACTGAAGCTTTCTTT. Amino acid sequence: CASSPYSTGGTEAFF.

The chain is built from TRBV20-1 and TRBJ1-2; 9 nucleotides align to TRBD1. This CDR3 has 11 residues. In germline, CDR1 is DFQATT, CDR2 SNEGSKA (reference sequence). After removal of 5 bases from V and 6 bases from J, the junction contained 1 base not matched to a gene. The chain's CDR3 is CSAYRGHGYTF. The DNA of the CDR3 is TGCAGTGCTTACAGGGGGCATGGCTACACCTTC.